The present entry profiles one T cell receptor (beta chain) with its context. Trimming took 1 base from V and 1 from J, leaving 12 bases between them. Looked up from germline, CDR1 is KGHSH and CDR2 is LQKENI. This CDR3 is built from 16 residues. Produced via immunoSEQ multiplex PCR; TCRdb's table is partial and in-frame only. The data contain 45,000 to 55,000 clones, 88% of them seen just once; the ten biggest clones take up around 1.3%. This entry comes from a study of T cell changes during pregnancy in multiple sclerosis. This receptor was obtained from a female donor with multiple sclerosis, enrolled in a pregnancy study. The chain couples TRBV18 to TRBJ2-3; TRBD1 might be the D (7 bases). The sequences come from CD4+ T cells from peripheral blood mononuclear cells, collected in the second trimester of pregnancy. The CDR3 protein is CASSPRLRGGTDTQYF. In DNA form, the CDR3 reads TGTGCCAGCTCACCACGTCTCAGGGGGGGCACAGATACGCAGTATTTT. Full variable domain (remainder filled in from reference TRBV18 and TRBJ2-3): NAGVMQNPRHLVRRRGQEARLRCSPMKGHSHVYWYRQLPEEGLKFMVYLQKENIIDESGMPKERFSAEFPKEGPSILRIQQVVRGDSAAYFCASSPRLRGGTDTQYFGPGTRLTVL.